This TCR beta chain was sequenced in a study of identical twins. This clonotype was found many times. Its specificity is unknown. Through template switching, a universal primer site was introduced, and the cDNA contained unique molecular identifiers. TCRdb re-derived calls from the 5' RACE reads in MiXCR, one entry per CDR3 protein. The table includes about 720,000 distinct CDR3 sequences, over 8.5% detected once. Germline V CDR1 and CDR2: SGHDN, FVKESK. After removal of 4 bases from V and 4 bases from J, the junction contained 7 bases not matched to a gene. The CDR3 runs to 16 residues. Study-wide results and limits: With abundant cord blood beta clonotypes, insertions were fewer; memory repertoires showed no such pattern. Partial confounding of zero-insertion analyses by invariant MAIT and iNKT cells was possible. There was an excess of low generation probability in the out-of-frame alpha sequences that twins shared.

Separately, the same data were catalogued under a study of yellow fever vaccine responses in identical twins.

The chain links TRBV14 to TRBJ2-1; 10 nucleotides match TRBD2. The receptor was isolated from a woman between 18 and 29 years old in good health. Specimen: PBMCs. In nucleotides, the CDR3 is TGTGCCAGCAGCCCCCTGATACTAGCGGGATACAATGAGCAGTTCTTC. It codes for CASSPLILAGYNEQFF.